This T cell receptor beta chain came from a study of radiation and T cells in renal cell carcinoma. Turning to this clone: Its antigen is undetermined.

Time point of the sample: blood 4 weeks post-SBRT, at nephrectomy. Treatment specified: 15 Gy SBRT to primary tumor, nephrectomy 4 weeks later. Nephrectomy followed 15 Gy stereotactic body radiation by 4 weeks. The patient's renal cell carcinoma had clear cell pathology. Method: immunoSEQ multiplex PCR; TCRdb's copy keeps in-frame clones and lacks some. The sample shows 65,000 or so clones, 60% to 85% of them seen only once. This CDR3 has 14 amino acids. CDR1 and CDR2 (germline): ENHRY, SYGVKD. Germline trimming cut 4 bases from V and 7 bases from J; bases unmatched to any gene: 7. General study findings and limits: Pretreatment tumor biopsies were lacking, so baseline clonotypes are unknown.

Sequenced material: blood, taken from a patient whose treatment included radiotherapy and nephrectomy. The chain combines TRBV10-3 with TRBJ2-1; 7 bases are a match to TRBD1. This receptor was taken from a man in his sixties with renal cell carcinoma. The CDR3 DNA sequence: TGTGCCATCAGTGGTGAGGGGGCCGAAAATGAGCAGTTCTTC. Amino acids: CAISGEGAENEQFF.